This T cell receptor (beta chain) was recorded in a study of CD8 T cells in ankylosing spondylitis. TCRdb called the 5' RACE reads again in MiXCR, with one record for every CDR3 protein. The sample contains 300,000 to 350,000 distinct CDR3 sequences, around 15% of which appear only once. This CDR3 has 14 residues. Trimming pared 1 base from V and 4 bases from J, leaving 7 bases between. Germline CDR1 LNHNV, CDR2 YYDKDF (reference sequence). The clonotype originates from a male donor with ankylosing spondylitis or in good health (not recorded which). V usage is TRBV15 and J usage is TRBJ1-4, with D maybe TRBD1 (5 bases). Material: blood, either unsorted or a sorted T cell fraction (not recorded which). Written as DNA, the CDR3 is TGTGCCACCAGCAGAGGACAGATTAATGAAAAACTGTTTTTT. Amino acids: CATSRGQINEKLFF. Full variable domain (missing parts from reference TRBV15 and TRBJ1-4): DAMVIQNPRYQVTQFGKPVTLSCSQTLNHNVMYWYQQKSSQAPKLLFHYYDKDFNNEADTPDNFQSRRPNTSFCFLDIRSPGLGDTAMYLCATSRGQINEKLFFGSGTQLSVL.